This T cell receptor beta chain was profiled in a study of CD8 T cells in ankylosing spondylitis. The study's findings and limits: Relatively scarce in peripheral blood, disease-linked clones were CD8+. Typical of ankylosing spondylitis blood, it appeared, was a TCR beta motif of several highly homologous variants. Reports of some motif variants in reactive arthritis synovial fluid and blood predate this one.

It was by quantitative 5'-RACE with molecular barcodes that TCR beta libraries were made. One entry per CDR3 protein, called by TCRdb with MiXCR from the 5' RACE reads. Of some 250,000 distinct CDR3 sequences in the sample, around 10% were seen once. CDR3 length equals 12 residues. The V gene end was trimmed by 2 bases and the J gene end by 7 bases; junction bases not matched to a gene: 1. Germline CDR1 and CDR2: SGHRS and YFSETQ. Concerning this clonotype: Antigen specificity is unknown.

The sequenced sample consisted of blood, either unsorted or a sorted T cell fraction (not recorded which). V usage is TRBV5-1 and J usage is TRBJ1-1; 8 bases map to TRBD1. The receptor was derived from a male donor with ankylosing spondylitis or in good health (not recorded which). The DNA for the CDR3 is TGCGCCAGCAGCTTACAGGGGGTTGAAGCTTTCTTT. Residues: CASSLQGVEAFF.